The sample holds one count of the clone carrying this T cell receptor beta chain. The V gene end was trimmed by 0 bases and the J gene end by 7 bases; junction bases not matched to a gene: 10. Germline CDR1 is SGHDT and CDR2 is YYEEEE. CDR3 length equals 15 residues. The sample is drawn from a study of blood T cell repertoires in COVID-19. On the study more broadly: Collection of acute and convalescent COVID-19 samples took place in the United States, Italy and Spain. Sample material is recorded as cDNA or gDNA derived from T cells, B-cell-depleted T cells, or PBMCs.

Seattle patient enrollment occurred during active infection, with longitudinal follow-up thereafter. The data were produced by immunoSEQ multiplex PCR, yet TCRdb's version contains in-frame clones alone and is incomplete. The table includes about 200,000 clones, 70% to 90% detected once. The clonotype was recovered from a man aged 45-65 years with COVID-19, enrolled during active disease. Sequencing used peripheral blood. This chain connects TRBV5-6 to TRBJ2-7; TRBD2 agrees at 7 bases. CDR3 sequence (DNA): TGTGCCAGCAGCTTGGAGGGAGGGGTAGTGGGGGAGCAGTACTTC. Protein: CASSLEGGVVGEQYF.